This T cell receptor (beta chain) was observed in a study of identical twins. V trimming: 5 bases; J trimming: 2 bases; junction bases outside the gene matches: 10. The CDR3 consists of 15 residues. CDR1 and CDR2 (germline): DFQATT, SNEGSKA (reference sequence). MiXCR, run by TCRdb on the 5' RACE reads, gives a single entry per CDR3 protein. The sample consists of under 900,000 distinct CDR3 sequences, around a sixth of them appearing once. This clonotype was observed a handful of times. These data were also filed under a second study, of T cells expressing NK-cell markers.

The sequenced material came from PBMCs. The V call is TRBV20-1, the J call TRBJ2-5; 8 bases are a match to TRBD2. This sequence was found in a woman aged 18-35 years in good health. In DNA, the CDR3 is TGCAGTGCTGAAGGTGATAGCGGGATGCAAGAGACCCAGTACTTC. Protein product: CSAEGDSGMQETQYF.